This TCR beta chain was sequenced in a study of shared clonotypes between healthy human individuals. CDR1 is MGHRA and CDR2 is YSYEKL in the germline V gene. The V end lost 0 bases, the J end lost 7 bases, and 13 bases lay between the germline ends. The CDR3 extends over 15 amino acids. All donors qualified as healthy HIV-negative adults and had experienced no recent acute infections or vaccinations. CD4+ cell separation produced CD45RA+ naive and CD45RA-negative memory subsets. Original processing methods: From ImmunoSEQ came sequences covering only the junction and carrying no quality scores, so filtering differed. Measured with immunoSEQ multiplex PCR; TCRdb has only the in-frame clones, and not every one. V and J calls plus clone size are reproduced from that table; the DNA served to infer D and trimming. This table holds about 2.4 million clones, over 85% found once.

Source material: naive CD4+ T cells from PBMCs. Subset reported: CD45RA+ positively selected. The chain recombines TRBV4-1 with TRBJ2-4, with no clear D. The clonotype was recovered from a man between 18 and 35 years old in good health. Some clones in this sample may be carry-over from other donors' samples. The CDR3 loop reads CASSQEAQVRNIQYF. The DNA for the CDR3 is TGCGCCAGCAGCCAAGAGGCGCAGGTTCGGAACATTCAGTACTTC.